The table lists the clone carrying this T cell receptor (beta chain) with a few counts. This CDR3 spans 13 amino acids. Germline V lookup: CDR1 SGHTA, CDR2 FQGNSA. V was cut by 3 bases and J by 6 bases, with 9 bases left in between. TCRdb's table, derived via immunoSEQ multiplex PCR, lists solely in-frame clones and lacks some. Among some 42,000 clones, more than 75% were seen once, and the ten largest hold 2.5% to 3%. The data are from a study of PD-L1 blockade in urothelial cancer. The TCR sequence derives from a man between 70 and 80 years old with urothelial cancer. This sequence joins TRBV7-2 and TRBJ2-1; D perhaps matches TRBD1 (5 bases). Sequencing was performed on PBMCs, taken around atezolizumab (anti-PD-L1) treatment. CDR3 nucleotide sequence: TGTGCCAGCAGCTTCCAGGGATTCAATGAGCAGTTCTTC. Protein sequence: CASSFQGFNEQFF.